The T cell receptor (beta chain) described here comes from a study of monozygotic twins with inflammatory bowel disease. Template-switch reactions added UMIs with a 6-nucleotide sample barcode. For each CDR3 protein, TCRdb gives one entry from its re-call of the 5' RACE reads, without DNA. The sample table includes a few hundred thousand distinct CDR3 sequences. Study conclusions and caveats: Those with IBD had lower TCRbeta diversity (inverse Simpson) than their healthy co-twins did.

This CDR3 spans 14 amino acids. Per germline, CDR1 MGHRA and CDR2 YSYEKL. To note about this clonotype: The antigen is unknown.

The sequenced sample was blood. This TCR was recovered from a human donor with ulcerative colitis or Crohn's disease, or a healthy co-twin of an affected twin (not recorded which). This sequence joins TRBV4-1 and TRBJ1-2. The CDR3 region is CASSLHTELYGYTF.